This T cell receptor (beta chain) was recorded in a study of follicular helper T cells after annual influenza vaccination. Study observations and caveats: ICOS-CD38- cTfh most often held earlier Day 7 ICOS+CD38+ clones. ICOS+CD38+ cTfh clonality tracked population frequency, and its change tracked circulating plasmablast change.

The time point: 2014-2015 season, 7 days after vaccination. Before and after seasonal inactivated influenza vaccination, adults gave blood for sorting CD4 subsets for sequencing. Looked up from germline, CDR1 is SGDLS and CDR2 is YYNGEE. This CDR3 spans 12 amino acids. Trimming pared 0 bases from V and 1 base from J, leaving 0 bases between. Survey level resolution was used for TCRB sequencing. The repertoire was sequenced with immunoSEQ multiplex PCR; TCRdb's copy has only in-frame clones and lacks some. The table shows about 7,800 clones, with approximately 87% occurring only once. This clone was recorded once. Its target is unknown.

The input for sequencing was CXCR5+ CD38- circulating T follicular helper cells from blood, taken 7 days after influenza vaccination. Subset noted: circulating Tfh, non-naive CD4+CXCR5+PD-1+ (ICOS+CD38+ or ICOS-CD38-). This rearrangement joins TRBV9 to TRBJ2-3, with D unclear. The clonotype originates from an adult who received the influenza vaccine. The CDR3 reads CASSVGTDTQYF. In DNA, the CDR3 is TGTGCCAGCAGCGTAGGCACAGATACGCAGTATTTT.